The 13 T cell receptor beta chains given below trace back to one sample, sequenced in a study of cytomegalovirus exposure and HLA in healthy donors. In the PCR, 60 Vbeta and 13 Jbeta primers were used. The method was immunoSEQ multiplex PCR; TCRdb's version includes in-frame clones alone and lacks a portion of them. This sample yields under 80,000 clones, of which more than 70% are seen a single time; 51% belongs to the top ten. Sequencing input: PBMCs. The receptors come from a man in his fifties or sixties in good health and CMV-seropositive.

The rearrangement uses TRBV2 and TRBJ1-1; 7 bases fit TRBD1. From germline, CDR1 is SNHLY and CDR2 FYNNEI. Losses at the gene ends were 5 bases for V and 7 bases for J; bases not matched to a gene: 4. The CDR3 is made up of 12 amino acids. In DNA, the CDR3 is TGTGCCAGCAGTCAGGGACAGCTTGAAGCTTTCTTT. Amino acid sequence: CASSQGQLEAFF.

The chain is built from TRBV9 and TRBJ2-7, with a weak D call TRBD1 (6 bases). V was pared by 2 bases and J by 3 bases, with 18 bases between. The CDR3 has 16 residues. The germline gives CDR1 SGDLS, CDR2 YYNGEE. CDR3 sequence reads: CASSVRPDSEVYEQYF. In DNA, the CDR3 is TGTGCCAGCAGCGTGAGACCGGACAGCGAGGTCTACGAGCAGTACTTC.

This sequence joins TRBV13 and TRBJ2-2, with TRBD2 identical over 7 bases. The length of the CDR3 is 18 residues. V shed 7 bases and J 0 bases; nucleotides not matched to a gene: 14. The germline V gene has CDR1 PRHDT and CDR2 FYEKMQ (reference sequence). Written as DNA, the CDR3 is TGTGCCAGCACCCTAAGGCTAGCGGAATTCGCGAACACCGGGGAGCTGTTTTTT. It yields the protein CASTLRLAEFANTGELFF.

The chain employs TRBV6-5 and TRBJ1-1; maybe TRBD1 (5 bases). V dropped 7 bases and J dropped 6 bases, with 15 bases sitting between them. The CDR3 runs 13 residues. CDR1 and CDR2 from the germline V gene are MNHEY and SVGAGI. The CDR3 here is CASKGGWGAEAFF. For the CDR3, the DNA is TGTGCCAGCAAGGGAGGGTGGGGGGCTGAAGCTTTCTTT.

V usage is TRBV4-2 and J usage is TRBJ2-7; 7 positions match TRBD2. Germline V gene lookup returns CDR1 LGHNA and CDR2 YNFKEQ. J lost 4 bases, V lost 1 base, and 4 bases had no gene match. The CDR3 contains 14 residues. The CDR3 sequence: CASSQAPSGYEQYF. The DNA for the CDR3 is TGTGCCAGCAGCCAAGCCCCTAGCGGATACGAGCAGTACTTC.

As DNA, the CDR3 is TGTGCCAGCAGTGGTGGGACAGGGTATGAAAAACTGTTTTTT. Encoded protein: CASSGGTGYEKLFF. The chain links TRBV2 to TRBJ1-4; 9 bases are a match to TRBD1. CDR1 and CDR2 (germline): SNHLY, FYNNEI. Germline trimming cut 4 bases from V and 6 bases from J; bases unmatched to any gene: 3. CDR3 length equals 14 residues.

The genes are TRBV15 and TRBJ2-5; D is perhaps TRBD2 (6 bases). Germline CDR1 reads LNHNV; CDR2 reads YYDKDF (reference sequence). This CDR3 has 13 amino acids. The V gene lost 8 bases and the J gene lost 1 base, with 11 bases spanning the gap. CDR3 residues: CATQAGIQETQYF. The CDR3 coding sequence is TGTGCCACCCAAGCGGGTATCCAAGAGACCCAGTACTTC.

The gene calls are TRBV29-1 and TRBJ2-2, with 8 bases that match TRBD2. CDR1 SQVTM and CDR2 ANQGSEA come from the germline V gene. There are 14 residues in the CDR3. The V segment lost 6 bases and the J segment 1 base; nucleotides outside the gene matches: 4. As DNA, the CDR3 is TGCAGCGTCAACGGGAGGGGGAACACCGGGGAGCTGTTTTTT. This translates into CSVNGRGNTGELFF.

This chain joins TRBV5-4 and TRBJ2-7, with TRBD1 identical over 8 bases. This CDR3 is built from 13 residues. The V gene's germline CDR1 is SGHNT and CDR2 YYREEE (reference sequence). V lost 4 bases to trimming and J lost 2 bases; unmatched junction nucleotides: 2. The chain's CDR3 is CASSVGQAYEQYF. CDR3 DNA: TGTGCCAGCAGCGTGGGACAGGCCTACGAGCAGTACTTC. The variable domain in full, with the rest retrieved from reference TRBV5-4 and TRBJ2-7, is ETGVTQSPTHLIKTRGQQVTLRCSSQSGHNTVSWYQQALGQGPQFIFQYYREEENGRGNFPPRFSGLQFPNYSSELNVNALELDDSALYLCASSVGQAYEQYFGPGTRLTVT.

A few counts support this clone. The chain employs TRBV7-9 and TRBJ1-4, with TRBD1 matching 9 bases. Trimming removed 5 bases from V and 11 bases from J; junction bases left unmatched: 9. The CDR3 sequence is 14 residues long. Germline V CDR1 and CDR2: SEHNR, FQNEAQ (reference sequence). The CDR3 here is CASSGDRVGSKLFF. The DNA for the CDR3 is TGTGCCAGCAGCGGGGACAGGGTTGGGTCTAAACTGTTTTTT.

The chain combines TRBV11-2 with TRBJ1-2; TRBD1 is a possible D gene (6 bases). This CDR3 spans 13 amino acids. Germline V gene data show CDR1 as SGHAT and CDR2 as FQNNGV. Trimming left V 1 base short and J 6 bases short, with 9 bases between. The CDR3 reads CASSLGAGDGYTF. The CDR3 nucleotides are TGTGCCAGCAGCTTAGGGGCAGGGGATGGCTACACCTTC.

This clone was counted a few times. This chain links TRBV7-9 with TRBJ2-7; D may be TRBD2 (6 bases). V lost 5 bases to trimming and J lost 5 bases, with 22 bases between them. CDR1 SEHNR and CDR2 FQNEAQ come from the germline V gene (reference sequence). This CDR3 is built from 16 residues. The CDR3 region is CASSRAGTGPLNEQYF. CDR3 sequence (DNA): TGTGCCAGCAGCCGGGCGGGAACGGGCCCCTTAAACGAGCAGTACTTC.

The chain is built from TRBV5-6 and TRBJ2-7; 9 nucleotides align to TRBD2. The CDR3 contains 14 residues. CDR1 is SGHDT, CDR2 YYEEEE, per germline. The ends lost 5 bases at V and 7 bases at J; junction bases unmatched: 10. CDR3 residues: CASSLTSGEWEQYF. DNA of the CDR3: TGTGCCAGCAGTCTGACTAGCGGCGAGTGGGAGCAGTACTTC.